This entry lists 30 T cell receptor beta chains sequenced from one sample in a study of identical twins. From the 5' RACE reads, TCRdb called clonotypes with MiXCR, one entry per CDR3 protein. Of approximately 690,000 distinct CDR3 sequences listed, roughly 6% were seen once; the top ten hold roughly 1.6%. Sample: naive T cells sorted from blood. These receptors came from a man between 18 and 29 years old in good health.

The chain is built from TRBV2 and TRBJ1-5; D is ambiguous. With 3 bases removed from V and 7 bases from J, the gap between germline ends came to 13 bases. The CDR3 is made up of 14 amino acids. Germline-derived CDR1 and CDR2 are SNHLY and FYNNEI. The CDR3 nucleotides read TGTGCCAGCAGTGACTCGGGGTCTGGCCAGCCCCAGCATTTT. It translates to CASSDSGSGQPQHF.

CDR3 protein: CASSKAETQYF. The CDR3 DNA reads TGTGCCAGTAGTAAGGCAGAGACCCAGTACTTC. The chain carries TRBV19 and TRBJ2-5; no firm D call. CDR1 is LNHDA and CDR2 is SQIVND in the germline V gene (reference sequence). CDR3 length: 11 amino acids. Trimming removed 4 bases at V and 4 bases at J, with 4 bases between.

The CDR3 region has the DNA TGTGCCAGCTCACCCCCGGGACAGGGGGCTTCAGAGACCCAGTACTTC. Protein: CASSPPGQGASETQYF. The rearrangement uses TRBV18 and TRBJ2-5; 12 nucleotides agree with TRBD1. Germline V CDR1 and CDR2: KGHSH, LQKENI. With 3 bases clipped from V and 4 bases from J, the junction kept 6 bases outside the gene matches. This CDR3 spans 16 amino acids.

This clonotype was picked up many times. This rearrangement joins TRBV12-3 or TRBV12-4 to TRBJ2-1; TRBD2 agrees at 11 bases. CDR3 length: 16 residues. The V segment lost 7 bases and the J segment 7 bases; nucleotides outside the gene matches: 12. CDR3 sequence (DNA): TGTGCCAGCACCCCGGCCCGACTAGCGGGAAGAAATGAGCAGTTCTTC. The encoded protein is CASTPARLAGRNEQFF.

This clonotype was picked up a small number of times. The chain combines TRBV28 with TRBJ1-5; D may be TRBD1 (5 bases). Between the trimmed V and J ends, which lost 5 bases and 7 bases, there was a span of 15 bases. CDR1 is MDHEN and CDR2 is SYDVKM in the germline V gene. The CDR3 contains 14 residues. CDR3 in DNA: TGTGCCAGCAGTCGTGGGGAGGGGCGGCAGCCCCAGCATTTT. Translation gives CASSRGEGRQPQHF.

There are many counts of this clonotype. The chain carries TRBV10-3 and TRBJ2-4, with D possibly being TRBD2 (5 bases). Germline lookup yields CDR1 ENHRY and CDR2 SYGVKD. V shed 5 bases and J shed 0 bases, with 11 bases lying between them. The CDR3 is 15 residues long. The CDR3 coding sequence is TGTGCCATCAGTACGGGCGCGGGAGCCAAAAACATTCAGTACTTC. It specifies CAISTGAGAKNIQYF.

This clonotype was detected ten times or more. The chain couples TRBV6-1 to TRBJ1-1; 7 nucleotides agree with TRBD1. Trimming at V came to 5 bases and at J to 7 bases, leaving 7 bases not matched to a gene. Germline loops: CDR1 MNHNS, CDR2 SASEGT. The length of the CDR3 is 13 residues. The CDR3 nucleotides are TGTGCCAGCAGTCCGACAGGGTTCGGTGAAGCTTTCTTT. Protein product: CASSPTGFGEAFF.

This clonotype has at least ten counts. The V call is TRBV7-6, the J call TRBJ2-7; TRBD1 agrees at 9 bases. This CDR3 region has 16 residues. With 5 bases clipped from V and 2 bases from J, the junction kept 10 bases outside the gene matches. The V gene's germline CDR1 is SGHVS and CDR2 FNYEAQ. The CDR3 nucleotides read TGTGCCAGCAGCCAATGGTCCGGGACAGGGACCTACGAGCAGTACTTC. It codes for CASSQWSGTGTYEQYF. Together with reference TRBV7-6 and TRBJ2-7, the CDR3 gives the full variable domain: GAGVSQSPRYKVTKRGQDVALRCDPISGHVSLYWYRQALGQGPEFLTYFNYEAQQDKSGLPNDRFSAERPEGSISTLTIQRTEQRDSAMYRCASSQWSGTGTYEQYFGPGTRLTVT.

This clonotype was counted only a few times. The chain combines TRBV7-9 with TRBJ1-5; D remains ambiguous. The V and J ends lost 0 bases and 7 bases respectively, with 13 bases between them. Germline V gene data show CDR1 as SEHNR and CDR2 as FQNEAQ (reference sequence). The CDR3 is made up of 15 amino acids. In nucleotides, the CDR3 is TGTGCCAGCAGCTTAGCCCCCCCGGGAAGGCAGCCCCAGCATTTT. Protein sequence: CASSLAPPGRQPQHF.

This clonotype was counted between two and nine times. The CDR3 DNA is TGTGCCAGCAGCTTAACTCCAGGGGGCGTGGCAGATACGCAGTATTTT. Protein sequence: CASSLTPGGVADTQYF. The chain employs TRBV7-9 and TRBJ2-3, with 8 nucleotides matching TRBD1. V dropped 2 bases and J dropped 4; count of bases not matched to a gene: 8. The CDR3 is 16 amino acids. In germline, CDR1 is SEHNR, CDR2 FQNEAQ (reference sequence).

In its sample, this clonotype was seen many times. The chain couples TRBV5-6 to TRBJ1-1, with unresolved D. Germline-derived CDR1 and CDR2 are SGHDT and YYEEEE. V lost 0 bases and J 6 bases, leaving 9 bases between the germline ends. The CDR3 is 13 residues long. DNA of the CDR3: TGTGCCAGCAGCTTGGAAGGGAGACCTGAAGCTTTCTTT. As protein: CASSLEGRPEAFF.

This chain uses TRBV20-1 with TRBJ2-5; D not certain. The germline V gene has CDR1 DFQATT and CDR2 SNEGSKA (reference sequence). V was pared by 2 bases and J by 3 bases, with 4 bases between. The CDR3 consists of 11 residues. CDR3 bases: TGCAGTGCTAGAAAAAAAGAGACCCAGTACTTC. Protein product: CSARKKETQYF.

This clonotype has at least ten counts. This sequence joins TRBV27 and TRBJ2-1; TRBD2 agrees at 8 bases. V gave up 6 bases and J gave up 12 bases; unmatched junction bases: 13. The germline CDR1 and CDR2 sequences are MNHEY and SMNVEV (reference sequence). The CDR3 is 14 amino acids. The DNA for the CDR3 is TGTGCCAGCAGGCCCGGACTAGCACTCTTAGGGCAGTTCTTC. Amino acids: CASRPGLALLGQFF.

V is TRBV5-1 and J is TRBJ2-1, with TRBD1 identical over 8 bases. J gave up 7 bases and V 4 bases, and 13 bases lay outside the gene matches. CDR1 and CDR2 from the germline V gene are SGHRS and YFSETQ. The CDR3 loop spans 16 amino acids. In DNA, the CDR3 is TGCGCCAGCAGCACACACCCGGGACAGGCTGGGAATGAGCAGTTCTTC. It encodes CASSTHPGQAGNEQFF.

This clonotype appeared a few times. This rearrangement joins TRBV5-5 to TRBJ2-7; 11 bases are shared with TRBD2. The CDR3 has 15 amino acids. J was trimmed by 2 bases and V by 10 bases; bases with no gene match: 11. The germline gives CDR1 SGHKS, CDR2 YYEKEE (reference sequence). The CDR3 DNA is TGTGCCGACAAGATGGGACTAGCGGATACCTACGAGCAGTACTTC. It encodes CADKMGLADTYEQYF.

Only a few counts were recorded for this clonotype. This chain joins TRBV11-2 and TRBJ2-1; D is unclear. CDR3 size: 14 residues. The ends were cut back, 4 bases at V and 10 bases at J, with 17 bases in the middle. The germline V gene encodes CDR1 SGHAT and CDR2 FQNNGV. The CDR3 reads CASSSVPASYEQFF. The CDR3 coding sequence is TGTGCCAGCAGCTCCGTCCCGGCCAGCTACGAGCAGTTCTTC.

This clonotype was seen many times. The gene calls are TRBV12-3 or TRBV12-4 and TRBJ2-3; D is ambiguous. Trimming cost V 2 bases and J 5 bases, with 11 bases left between them. This CDR3 comprises 14 residues. The CDR3: CASSLLPARDTQYF. CDR3 DNA: TGTGCCAGCAGTTTATTACCCGCTCGAGATACGCAGTATTTT.

The sample holds many counts of this clonotype. The rearrangement joins TRBV5-6 to TRBJ1-5; 8 bases match TRBD1. The CDR3 has 14 amino acids. Germline values: CDR1 SGHDT, CDR2 YYEEEE. The V segment lost 4 bases and the J segment 7 bases; nucleotides outside the gene matches: 7. Here the CDR3 reads CASSVGQGDQPQHF. For the CDR3, the DNA is TGTGCCAGCAGCGTTGGACAGGGAGACCAGCCCCAGCATTTT.

This clonotype was observed many times. The CDR3 loop is CASSFEAAAKNIQYF. In DNA form, the CDR3 reads TGTGCCAGCAGTTTCGAAGCGGCAGCCAAAAACATTCAGTACTTC. The chain recombines TRBV12-3 or TRBV12-4 with TRBJ2-4, with D perhaps TRBD2 (5 bases). V was clipped by 3 bases and J by 0 bases, with 9 bases between them. This CDR3 comprises 15 residues.

This clonotype was recorded at least ten times. CDR3 coding DNA: TGCAGCGCCGTGGACACTTCTACTGAAAAACTGTTTTTT. It encodes CSAVDTSTEKLFF. The chain carries TRBV29-1 and TRBJ1-4; possible D gene TRBD1, 5 bases. Trimming shortened V by 7 bases and J by 7 bases, and 16 bases separated the two germline ends. CDR3 length: 13 residues. Per the germline V gene, CDR1 is SQVTM and CDR2 is ANQGSEA.

Only a few counts were recorded for this clonotype. The chain carries TRBV11-2 and TRBJ1-2; D call uncertain. The ends were cut back, 5 bases at V and 4 bases at J, with 14 bases in the middle. The CDR3 extends over 14 amino acids. The germline CDR1 and CDR2 sequences are SGHAT and FQNNGV. CDR3 residues: CASSPRGGTYGYTF. CDR3 in DNA: TGTGCCAGCAGCCCCCGCGGCGGAACCTATGGCTACACCTTC.

This clonotype was picked up a small number of times. The J gene is TRBJ2-1, the V gene TRBV19; 7 bases align to TRBD1. This CDR3 has 13 residues. The trim removed 2 bases at V and 6 bases at J, leaving 1 base unmatched. From germline, CDR1 is LNHDA and CDR2 SQIVND (reference sequence). The CDR3 region has the DNA TGTGCCAGTAGTATAAAGGGGGCCAATGAGCAGTTCTTC. Its translation is CASSIKGANEQFF. The whole variable domain, filled in from reference TRBV19 and TRBJ2-1, reads DGGITQSPKYLFRKEGQNVTLSCEQNLNHDAMYWYRQDPGQGLRLIYYSQIVNDFQKGDIAEGYSVSREKKESFPLTVTSAQKNPTAFYLCASSIKGANEQFFGPGTRLTVL.

This clonotype was seen a few times. This chain joins TRBV11-2 and TRBJ2-5, with TRBD1 matching over 9 bases. V dropped 1 base and J dropped 4; count of bases not matched to a gene: 10. Germline CDR1 reads SGHAT; CDR2 reads FQNNGV. This CDR3 region has 17 residues. CDR3 DNA sequence: TGTGCCAGCAGCTTAGGAACCGGGACAGGGCTGCGAGAGACCCAGTACTTC. It is translated as CASSLGTGTGLRETQYF.

This clonotype was counted ten times or more. The chain combines TRBV20-1 with TRBJ2-1; D is perhaps TRBD2 (6 bases). Germline loops: CDR1 DFQATT, CDR2 SNEGSKA (reference sequence). The CDR3 length is 12 residues. The V end was cut by 4 bases, the J end by 5 bases, with 9 bases between. The CDR3 region is CSATDYHNEQFF. In nucleotides, the CDR3 is TGCAGTGCTACGGACTATCACAATGAGCAGTTCTTC.

In the case of this clonotype: At one end the junction does not follow the germline gene, possibly because of a read error. J is TRBJ1-6 and V is TRBV25-1; D unresolved. Per germline, CDR1 MGHDK and CDR2 SYGVNS. This CDR3 has 13 amino acids. The CDR3 DNA is TGTGCTAGCAAGGTAGCTTCGGGGTCACCCCTCCACTTT. This codes for CASKVASGSPLHF.

A few counts support this clonotype. The chain carries TRBV27 and TRBJ1-1; 10 bases are a match to TRBD1. Trimming cost V 5 bases and J 4 bases; bases outside gene matches: 10. The CDR3 is 16 residues long. The germline CDR1 and CDR2 sequences are MNHEY and SMNVEV (reference sequence). The DNA for the CDR3 is TGTGCCAGCAGTCCGCGGACAGGGGGGGCGAGCACTGAAGCTTTCTTT. Translation gives CASSPRTGGASTEAFF.

There are many counts of this clonotype. The V and J genes are TRBV7-2 and TRBJ2-3; D remains ambiguous. The V gene's germline CDR1 is SGHTA and CDR2 FQGNSA. The CDR3 consists of 12 residues. V lost 5 bases and J lost 4, with 7 bases in between. The CDR3 region has the DNA TGTGCCAGCAGCCCCCCCCCAGATACGCAGTATTTT. This sequence encodes CASSPPPDTQYF.

This clonotype was found a few times. V usage is TRBV5-5 and J usage is TRBJ2-7; the D call may be TRBD1 or TRBD2 (5 bases each). V was shortened by 4 bases and J by 2 bases, with 16 bases between the two germline ends. Germline V gene data show CDR1 as SGHKS and CDR2 as YYEKEE (reference sequence). The length of the CDR3 is 15 residues. The CDR3 nucleotides read TGTGCCAGCAGCCGCCCTGGGACGGCAACCTACGAGCAGTACTTC. Protein: CASSRPGTATYEQYF.

This chain connects TRBV30 to TRBJ1-1; D perhaps matches TRBD1 (5 bases). CDR3 size: 15 residues. Germline CDR1 GTSNPN, CDR2 SVGIG (reference sequence). Trimming took 2 bases from V and 1 from J, leaving 14 bases between them. Here the CDR3 DNA reads TGTGCCTGGAGTAGAACAGGACGCCCGAACACTGAAGCTTTCTTT. Its translation: CAWSRTGRPNTEAFF.

This clonotype was detected only a few times. V and J are TRBV12-3 or TRBV12-4 and TRBJ2-2; D gene uncertain. The ends were cut back, 7 bases at V and 5 bases at J, with 14 bases in the middle. This CDR3 has 14 amino acids. The CDR3 loop reads CASKGGSPTGELFF. In nucleotides, the CDR3 is TGTGCCAGCAAGGGCGGTAGCCCAACCGGGGAGCTGTTTTTT.